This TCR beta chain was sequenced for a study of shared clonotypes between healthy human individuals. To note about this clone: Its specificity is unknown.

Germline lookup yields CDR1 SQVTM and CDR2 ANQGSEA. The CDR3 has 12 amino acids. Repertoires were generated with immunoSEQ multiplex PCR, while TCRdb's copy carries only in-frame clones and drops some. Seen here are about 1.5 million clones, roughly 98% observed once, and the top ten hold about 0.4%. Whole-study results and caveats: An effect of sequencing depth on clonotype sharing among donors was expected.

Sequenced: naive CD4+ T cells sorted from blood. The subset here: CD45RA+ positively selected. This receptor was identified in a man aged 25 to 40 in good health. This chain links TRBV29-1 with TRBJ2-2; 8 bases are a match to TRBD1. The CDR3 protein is CIPAGGPGELFF. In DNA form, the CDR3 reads TGCATCCCGGCAGGGGGCCCCGGGGAGCTGTTTTTT.